The 5 T cell receptor beta chains in this list originate from one sample, sequenced in a study of blood T cell repertoires in COVID-19. Here immunoSEQ multiplex PCR was the method, and the copy in TCRdb shows in-frame clones only, minus some. The sample has more than 65,000 clones; more than 80% are singletons. The material sequenced was peripheral blood. The receptors come from an elderly man with acute or convalescent COVID-19.

The chain combines TRBV9 with TRBJ2-2; 8 bases map to TRBD2. Germline CDR1 reads SGDLS; CDR2 reads YYNGEE. This CDR3 has 17 amino acids. The trim removed 6 bases at V and 0 bases at J, leaving 10 bases unmatched. The chain's CDR3 is CASTFGGAGANTGELFF. The CDR3 bases are TGTGCCAGCACATTCGGGGGAGCGGGGGCGAACACCGGGGAGCTGTTTTTT.

This chain joins TRBV7-2 and TRBJ2-2, with 8 positions matching TRBD2. This CDR3 has 16 residues. Germline values: CDR1 SGHTA, CDR2 FQGNSA. Trimming at V came to 5 bases and at J to 0 bases, leaving 5 bases not matched to a gene. DNA for the CDR3: TGTGCCAGCAGCCCCGGGGGGGGATCGAACACCGGGGAGCTGTTTTTT. Its protein product is CASSPGGGSNTGELFF.

This chain uses TRBV11-2 with TRBJ2-7; a weak D match, TRBD2 (7 bases). Germline V CDR1 and CDR2: SGHAT, FQNNGV. The germline V and J ends were trimmed by 0 bases and 2 bases, with 11 bases remaining between them. This CDR3 is 15 amino acids long. The DNA for the CDR3 is TGTGCCAGCAGCTTAGAGCGCGGGGGCCCCTACGAGCAGTACTTC. Its protein is CASSLERGGPYEQYF.

The rearrangement links TRBV28 to TRBJ2-2; 10 bases fit TRBD1. Germline loops: CDR1 MDHEN, CDR2 SYDVKM. This CDR3 has 16 amino acids. V shed 6 bases, J shed 6 bases, and the junction held 10 bases outside the gene matches. The DNA for the CDR3 is TGTGCCAGCAGCGACGCTCGGGGACAGGGGCCCGGGGAGCTGTTTTTT. Protein: CASSDARGQGPGELFF.

The genes are TRBV10-3 and TRBJ1-1; D is perhaps TRBD1 (6 bases). The CDR3 contains 13 residues. V was clipped by 11 bases and J by 9 bases, with 22 bases between them. Per the germline V gene, CDR1 is ENHRY and CDR2 is SYGVKD. The CDR3 nucleotides are TGTGCCGCACTACAGGGTCGAGGATCGAAAGCTTTCTTT. Translation: CAALQGRGSKAFF.